The 4 T cell receptor beta chains reported below all come from one sample, sequenced in a study of T cell responses to AZD1222 COVID-19 vaccine. Method: immunoSEQ multiplex PCR; TCRdb's copy keeps in-frame clones and lacks some. This table has over 100,000 clones, around 87% appearing once. Source: peripheral blood, taken 28 days after the second AZD1222 dose. Receptors originate from an adult who received the AZD1222 COVID-19 vaccine.

The chain uses TRBV7-2 and TRBJ1-2, with 8 bases identical to TRBD1. The V gene's germline CDR1 is SGHTA and CDR2 FQGNSA. This CDR3 contains 16 residues. Trimming cost V 1 base and J 8 bases; bases outside gene matches: 12. DNA of the CDR3: TGTGCCAGCAGCTTAGAACCCACAGGGGGTAGAGAAGGCTACACCTTC. This gives the protein CASSLEPTGGREGYTF. Supplemented by reference TRBV7-2 and TRBJ1-2, the full variable domain reads GAGVSQSPSNKVTEKGKDVELRCDPISGHTALYWYRQSLGQGLEFLIYFQGNSAPDKSGLPSDRFSAERTGGSVSTLTIQRTQQEDSAVYLCASSLEPTGGREGYTFGSGTRLTVV.

The CDR3 loop reads CASSFERGNYGYTF. In DNA, the CDR3 is TGTGCCAGCAGCTTTGAGCGCGGAAACTATGGCTACACCTTC. This sequence joins TRBV13 and TRBJ1-2, with no clear D. The CDR3 runs to 14 residues. CDR1 PRHDT and CDR2 FYEKMQ come from the germline V gene (reference sequence). V was shortened by 3 bases and J by 2 bases, with 10 bases between the two germline ends.

The table lists this clone with a few counts. The chain couples TRBV4-2 to TRBJ1-2, with 7 bases matching TRBD1. The V gene's germline CDR1 is LGHNA and CDR2 YNFKEQ. The CDR3 loop spans 16 amino acids. Trimming at V came to 3 bases and at J to 3 bases, leaving 10 bases not matched to a gene. The CDR3 region is CASSHTTTGSHYGYTF. The CDR3 DNA reads TGTGCCAGCAGCCACACAACGACAGGGAGTCACTATGGCTACACCTTC.

The chain uses TRBV2 and TRBJ1-6; possible D gene TRBD1, 6 bases. Trimming took off 2 bases at V and 0 bases at J, with 20 bases between the two ends. Germline assignment: CDR1 SNHLY and CDR2 FYNNEI. This CDR3 spans 20 amino acids. The CDR3 nucleotides read TGTGCCAGCAGTGAATGGTATGGGGGGCCCGCCAGCTCCTATAATTCACCCCTCCACTTT. Its translation: CASSEWYGGPASSYNSPLHF.